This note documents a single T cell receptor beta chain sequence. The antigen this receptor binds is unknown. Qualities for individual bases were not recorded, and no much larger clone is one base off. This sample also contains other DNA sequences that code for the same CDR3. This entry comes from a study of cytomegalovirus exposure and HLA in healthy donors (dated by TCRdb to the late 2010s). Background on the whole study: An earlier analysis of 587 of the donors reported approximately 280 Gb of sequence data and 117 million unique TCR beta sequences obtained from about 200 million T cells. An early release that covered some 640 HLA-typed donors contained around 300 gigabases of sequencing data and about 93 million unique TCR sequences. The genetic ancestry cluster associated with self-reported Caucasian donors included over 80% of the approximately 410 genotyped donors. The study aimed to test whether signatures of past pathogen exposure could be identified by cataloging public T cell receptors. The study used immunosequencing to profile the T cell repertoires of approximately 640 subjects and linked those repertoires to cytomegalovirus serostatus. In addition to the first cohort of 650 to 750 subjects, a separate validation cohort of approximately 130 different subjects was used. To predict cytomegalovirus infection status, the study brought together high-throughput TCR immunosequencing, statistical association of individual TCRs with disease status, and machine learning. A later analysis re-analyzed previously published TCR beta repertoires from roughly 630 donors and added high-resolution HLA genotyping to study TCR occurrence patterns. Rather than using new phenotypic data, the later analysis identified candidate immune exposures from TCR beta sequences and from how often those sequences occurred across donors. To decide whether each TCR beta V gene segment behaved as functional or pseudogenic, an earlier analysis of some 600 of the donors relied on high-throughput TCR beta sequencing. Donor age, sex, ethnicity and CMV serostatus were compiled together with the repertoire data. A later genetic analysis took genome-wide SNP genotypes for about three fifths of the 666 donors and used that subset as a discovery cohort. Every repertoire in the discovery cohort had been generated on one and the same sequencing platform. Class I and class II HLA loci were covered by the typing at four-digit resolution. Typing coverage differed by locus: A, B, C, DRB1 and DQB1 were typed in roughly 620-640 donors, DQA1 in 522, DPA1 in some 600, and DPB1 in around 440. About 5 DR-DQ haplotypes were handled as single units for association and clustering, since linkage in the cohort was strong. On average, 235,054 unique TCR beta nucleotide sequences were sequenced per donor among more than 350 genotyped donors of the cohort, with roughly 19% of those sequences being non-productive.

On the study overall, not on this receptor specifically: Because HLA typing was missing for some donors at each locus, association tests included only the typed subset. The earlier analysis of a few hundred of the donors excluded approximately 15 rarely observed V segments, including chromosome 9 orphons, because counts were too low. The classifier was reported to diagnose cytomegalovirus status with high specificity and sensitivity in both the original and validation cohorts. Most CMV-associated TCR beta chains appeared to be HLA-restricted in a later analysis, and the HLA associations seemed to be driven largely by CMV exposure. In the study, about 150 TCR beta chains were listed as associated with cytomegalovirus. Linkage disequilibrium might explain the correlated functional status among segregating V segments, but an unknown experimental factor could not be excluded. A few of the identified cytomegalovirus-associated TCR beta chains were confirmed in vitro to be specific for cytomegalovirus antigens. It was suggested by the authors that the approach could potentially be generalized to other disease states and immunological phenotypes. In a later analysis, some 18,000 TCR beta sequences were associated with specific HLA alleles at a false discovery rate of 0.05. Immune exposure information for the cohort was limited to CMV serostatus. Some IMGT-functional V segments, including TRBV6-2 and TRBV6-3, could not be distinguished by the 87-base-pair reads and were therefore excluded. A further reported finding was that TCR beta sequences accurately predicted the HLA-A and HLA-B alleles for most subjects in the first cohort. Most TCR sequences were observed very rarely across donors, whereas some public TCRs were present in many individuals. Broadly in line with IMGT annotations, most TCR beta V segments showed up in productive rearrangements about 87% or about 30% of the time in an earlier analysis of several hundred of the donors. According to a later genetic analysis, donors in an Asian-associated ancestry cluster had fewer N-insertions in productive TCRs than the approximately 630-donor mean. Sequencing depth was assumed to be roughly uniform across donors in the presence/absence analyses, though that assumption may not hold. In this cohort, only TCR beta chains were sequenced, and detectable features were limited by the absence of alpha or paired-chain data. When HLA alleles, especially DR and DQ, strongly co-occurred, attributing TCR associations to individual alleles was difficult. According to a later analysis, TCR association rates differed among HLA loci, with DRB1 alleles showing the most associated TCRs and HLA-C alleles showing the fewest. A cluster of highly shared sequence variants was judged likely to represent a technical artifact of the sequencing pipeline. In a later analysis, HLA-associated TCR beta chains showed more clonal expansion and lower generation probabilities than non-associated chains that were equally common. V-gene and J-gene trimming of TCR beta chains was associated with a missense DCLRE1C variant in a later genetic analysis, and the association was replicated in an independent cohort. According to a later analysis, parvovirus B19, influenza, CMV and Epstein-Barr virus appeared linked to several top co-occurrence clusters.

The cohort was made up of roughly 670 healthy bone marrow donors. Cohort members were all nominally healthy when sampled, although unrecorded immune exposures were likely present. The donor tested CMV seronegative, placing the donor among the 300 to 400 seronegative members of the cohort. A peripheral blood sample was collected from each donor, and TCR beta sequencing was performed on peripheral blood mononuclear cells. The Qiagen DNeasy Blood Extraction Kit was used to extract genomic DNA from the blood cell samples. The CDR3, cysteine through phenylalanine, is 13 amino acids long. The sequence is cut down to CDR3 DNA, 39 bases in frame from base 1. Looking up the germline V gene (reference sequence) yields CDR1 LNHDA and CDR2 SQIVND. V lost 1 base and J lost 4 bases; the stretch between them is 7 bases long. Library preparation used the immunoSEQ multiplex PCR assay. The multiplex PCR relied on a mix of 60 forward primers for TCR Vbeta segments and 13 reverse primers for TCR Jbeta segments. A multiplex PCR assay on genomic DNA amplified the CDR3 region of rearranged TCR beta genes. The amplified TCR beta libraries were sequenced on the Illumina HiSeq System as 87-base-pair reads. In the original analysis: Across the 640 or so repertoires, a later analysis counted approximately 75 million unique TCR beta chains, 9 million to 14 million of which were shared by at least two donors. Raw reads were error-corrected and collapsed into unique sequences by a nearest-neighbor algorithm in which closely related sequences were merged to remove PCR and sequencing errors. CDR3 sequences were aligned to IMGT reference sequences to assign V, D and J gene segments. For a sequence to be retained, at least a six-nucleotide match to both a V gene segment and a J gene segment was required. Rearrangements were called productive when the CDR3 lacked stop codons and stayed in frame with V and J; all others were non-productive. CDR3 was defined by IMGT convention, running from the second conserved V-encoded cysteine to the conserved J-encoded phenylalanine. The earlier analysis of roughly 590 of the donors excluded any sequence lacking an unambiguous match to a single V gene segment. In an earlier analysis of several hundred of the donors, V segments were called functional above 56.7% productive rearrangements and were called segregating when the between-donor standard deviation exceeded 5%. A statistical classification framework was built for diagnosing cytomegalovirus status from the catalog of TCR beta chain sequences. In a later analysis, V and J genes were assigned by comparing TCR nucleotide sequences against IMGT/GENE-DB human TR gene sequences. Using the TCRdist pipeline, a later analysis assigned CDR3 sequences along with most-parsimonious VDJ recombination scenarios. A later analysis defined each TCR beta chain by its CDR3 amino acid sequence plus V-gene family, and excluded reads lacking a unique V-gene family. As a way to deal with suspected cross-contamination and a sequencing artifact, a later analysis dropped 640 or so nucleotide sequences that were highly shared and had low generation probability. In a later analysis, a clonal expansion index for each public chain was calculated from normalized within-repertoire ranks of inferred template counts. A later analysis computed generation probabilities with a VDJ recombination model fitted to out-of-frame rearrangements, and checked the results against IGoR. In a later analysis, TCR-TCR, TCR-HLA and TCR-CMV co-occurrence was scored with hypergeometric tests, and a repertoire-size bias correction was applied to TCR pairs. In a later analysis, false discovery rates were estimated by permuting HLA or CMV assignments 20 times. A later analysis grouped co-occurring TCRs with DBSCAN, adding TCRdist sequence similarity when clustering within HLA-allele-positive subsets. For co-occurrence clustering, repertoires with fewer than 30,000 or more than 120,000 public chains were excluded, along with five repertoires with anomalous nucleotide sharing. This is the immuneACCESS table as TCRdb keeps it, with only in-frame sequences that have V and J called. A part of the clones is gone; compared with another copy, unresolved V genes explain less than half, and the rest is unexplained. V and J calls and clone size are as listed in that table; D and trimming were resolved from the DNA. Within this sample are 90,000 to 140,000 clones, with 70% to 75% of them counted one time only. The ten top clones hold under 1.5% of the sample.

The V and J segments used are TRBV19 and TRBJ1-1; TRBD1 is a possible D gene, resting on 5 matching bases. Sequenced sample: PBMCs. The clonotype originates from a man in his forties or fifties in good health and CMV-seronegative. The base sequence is TGTGCCAGTAGTATAGGGGGGGGCACTGAAGCTTTCTTT. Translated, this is CASSIGGGTEAFF.